This T cell receptor beta chain was observed in a study of blood T cells in healthy people across ages (dated by TCRdb to between 2014 and 2016). For context, the study as a whole: In model experiments, template switching captured roughly one uniquely barcoded TCR beta cDNA molecule for every two T cells. The study analyzed two additional independent replicas of 1 million unique cDNA reads from the same blood draw for two donors, one aged 18 to 30 and one aged 80 or older. The study measured age-related changes in TCR beta repertoire diversity using deep sequencing normalized with unique cDNA molecular identifiers. Donors were grouped into four age groups: young (average approximately 16 years), middle-aged (39), aged (roughly 67) and long-lived (about 82). Donors of different ages were randomly distributed across sequencing lanes to avoid experimental bias.

Trimming at the junction amounts to 6 bases on V and 0 bases on J, and the germline ends lie 15 bases apart. The cysteine opens and the phenylalanine closes a CDR3 of 16 amino acids. Left in the record is the CDR3 DNA by itself, 48 bases read in frame from the first base. CDR1 MDHEN and CDR2 SYDVKM are derived from the germline V gene. On this clonotype: This clone's antigen is unknown. No base quality values were provided; no much bigger clone lies one nucleotide off.

Findings and caveats that apply to the study as a whole: Conclusive comparison of naive and antigen-experienced compartments was prevented by the profiling of bulk unsorted PBMCs. Estimates of total diversity based on one million sequenced T cells were regarded as lower bounds and as underestimates. Observed TCR beta diversity per million T cells fell roughly linearly with age, and a significant reduction was already apparent by age about 36. Donor CMV infection status was unknown, potentially confounding age-related changes in expanded clonotypes. There was a strong correlation between observed TCR beta diversity and the percentage of naive T cells measured by flow cytometry. The long-lived group showed more naive CD4+ T cells, fewer expanded clones and increased TCR diversity than the aged group, suggesting age selection.

The donors were roughly 39 Caucasian individuals from Russia, aged roughly 6 to 90 years, who were systemically healthy. Each donor gave ten milliliters of peripheral blood, drawn into EDTA-treated Vacutainer tubes. Ficoll-Paque density-gradient centrifugation was used to isolate PBMCs, with at least 7 million per sample. Trizol reagent was used to extract total RNA from the PBMCs, yielding at least 5.5 micrograms per sample. For every donor, an aliquot of PBMCs went through flow cytometry to measure the percentages of naive CD45RAhigh/CD27high T cells. Library preparation was by 5' RACE. Sequenced on an Illumina HiSeq 2500. A second PCR of roughly 7 to 11 cycles was run with a J-beta primer mix and a sample-barcoded 5' primer. Each TCR beta cDNA molecule received a unique molecular identifier from a template-switch 5' adaptor carrying 12 random nucleotides. Each sample yielded at least 2.5 million CDR3-containing paired-end reads. First-strand cDNA was synthesized from all RNA with the Mint cDNA synthesis kit, primed by a TRBC-specific oligonucleotide. Following uracil-DNA glycosylase treatment, all cDNA underwent a first 18-cycle PCR with the universal primers M1SS and BC2_uni_R. The authors processed their data as follows. For normalization, 1 million high-quality reads, each with a distinct molecular identifier, were randomly selected from each sample. Reads with shared molecular identifiers were discarded instead of being binned into consensus sequences. CDR3 identification, clonotype clustering and error correction used MiTCR with a Q25 quality threshold and the strictest error-elimination algorithm. A nonparametric unseen species model with Euler transformation was used to estimate a lower bound on total TCR beta diversity. In TCRdb, the public reads were trimmed at Q25 with fastp and aligned with MiXCR, with productive beta chains retained. One record per CDR3 amino acid sequence lists the most common genes and DNA. For this entry, the V and J calls and clone size follow TCRdb and not the study's own pipeline. In this sample the table shows around 940,000 distinct CDR3 sequences, roughly 50% of which occur a single time. About a fifth of the sample lies in the top ten.

The sequence was collected from a woman between 55 and 75 years old in good health. Recombination linked TRBV28 to TRBJ2-1; TRBD1 is perhaps the D gene, given 5 matching bases. Input material: blood. The DNA is as follows: TGTGCCAGCAGATTACTACAGGATAGCTCCTACAATGAGCAGTTCTTC. Translated, this is CASRLLQDSSYNEQFF. Beyond the CDR3, the reference TRBV28 and TRBJ2-1 genes provide the residues; the full variable domain reads: DVKVTQSSRYLVKRTGEKVFLECVQDMDHENMFWYRQDPGLGLRLIYFSYDVKMKEKGDIPEGYSVSREKKERFSLILESASTNQTSMYLCASRLLQDSSYNEQFFGPGTRLTVL.